Listed below are T cell receptor beta chains from one sample, sequenced in a study of blood T cell repertoires in COVID-19. The table came from immunoSEQ multiplex PCR; TCRdb's copy has only in-frame clones and leaves some out. There are 170,000 or so clones in the sample; roughly 87% occur only once, and about 7% lies in the top ten. The sequencing sample was made of PBMCs or T cells enriched from blood (not recorded which). The receptors derive from a woman aged 50 to 60 who had recovered from COVID-19. The CDR3 runs from the conserved cysteine through the conserved F or W. A D gene is named only where the DNA matches it firmly. The size field is filled for only some rows; it gives once, few, many or a size class.

j_call	clone_size	v_call	d_call	cdr3_nt	cdr3_aa
TRBJ2-3	NA	TRBV2	TRBD2	TGTGCCAGCAGTGGCGGGAGAAGCGCAGATACGCAGTATTTT	CASSGGRSADTQYF
TRBJ1-5	NA	TRBV28	TRBD1	TGTGCCAGCAGTTTGGGGGGACAGGGTAATCAGCCCCAGCATTTT	CASSLGGQGNQPQHF
TRBJ2-3	NA	TRBV13	NA	TGTGCCAGCAGCTTAGTTCGGGCGGGGAGCACAGATACGCAGTATTTT	CASSLVRAGSTDTQYF
TRBJ2-5	few	TRBV3-1/TRBV3-2	TRBD1	TGTGCCAGCAGCCAGCTTAGGACAGGGCGGCAAGAGACCCAGTACTTC	CASSQLRTGRQETQYF
TRBJ2-1	NA	TRBV7-7	TRBD1	TGTGCTAGCAGTACCGGGACAGGGGGATACAATGAGCAGTTCTTC	CASSTGTGGYNEQFF
TRBJ1-2	NA	TRBV27	NA	TGTGCCAGCAGCTATGCGGGGTCTCAGCGTGGCTACACCTTC	CASSYAGSQRGYTF
TRBJ2-1	NA	TRBV24-1	NA	TGTGCCACCAGTGATTTTTCAGGTTTCCCCCCATCGCAGTTCTTC	CATSDFSGFPPSQFF
TRBJ2-7	NA	TRBV9	TRBD1	TGTGCCAGCAGCGTAGCCGGACAGGGGATCTACGAGCAGTACTTC	CASSVAGQGIYEQYF
TRBJ2-6	few	TRBV7-2	NA	TGTGCCAGCAGCTTAGGATGGGCCGGAACCTCTGGGGCCAACGTCCTGACTTTC	CASSLGWAGTSGANVLTF
TRBJ2-1	NA	TRBV11-2	TRBD2	TGTGCCAGCAGCTCCCGGACTAGCGCATCCTACAATGAGCAGTTCTTC	CASSSRTSASYNEQFF
TRBJ2-7	NA	TRBV15	TRBD1	TGTGCCACCAGTATCGACAGGGCAGGATACGAGCAGTACTTC	CATSIDRAGYEQYF
TRBJ1-1	few	TRBV7-9	NA	TGTGCCAGCAGCTTAGCAGCGGGGAACACTGAAGCTTTCTTT	CASSLAAGNTEAFF
TRBJ1-1	NA	TRBV6-5	TRBD1	TGTGCCAGCAGCACGGACAGGGGAGTATCCGAAGCTTTCTTT	CASSTDRGVSEAFF
TRBJ1-4	NA	TRBV9	TRBD1	TGTGCCAGCAGCCCGGGACAGGGGTCTAATGAAAAACTGTTTTTT	CASSPGQGSNEKLFF
TRBJ2-1	NA	TRBV7-2	TRBD1	TGTGCCAGCAGCTTAGAAGGACAGGGATACAATGAGCAGTTCTTC	CASSLEGQGYNEQFF
TRBJ2-2	NA	TRBV5-1	TRBD2	TGCGCCAGCAGCTCCCGGGGAGCGGGACGCGCCGGGGAGCTGTTTTTT	CASSSRGAGRAGELFF
TRBJ2-3	NA	TRBV5-4	TRBD2	TGTGCCAGCAGCTGGACTGGCGGGAGGAAAGCAGATACGCAGTATTTT	CASSWTGGRKADTQYF
TRBJ2-7	NA	TRBV29-1	NA	TGCAGCGTTGAAGGGACAACCTCCTACGAGCAGTACTTC	CSVEGTTSYEQYF
TRBJ1-1	NA	TRBV18	NA	TGTGCCAGCTCTCAACAGGGTGGGTTTCAAGCTTTCTTT	CASSQQGGFQAFF
TRBJ1-4	NA	TRBV19	NA	TGTGCCAGTAGCTACGGAGGGTCGGGTAATGAAAAACTGTTTTTT	CASSYGGSGNEKLFF
TRBJ1-6	NA	TRBV12-3/TRBV12-4	NA	TGTGCCAGCAGTTTACAGTCTGTGGCCCTCCACTTT	CASSLQSVALHF
TRBJ1-2	NA	TRBV11-2	NA	TGTGCCAGCAGCCCGCCCAGAGGCTATGGCTACACCTTC	CASSPPRGYGYTF